The 10 T cell receptor beta chains below come from one sample, sequenced in a study of control samples from healthy donors and cancer patients. Generated by immunoSEQ multiplex PCR, the TCRdb table keeps only in-frame clones and is missing some. The sample consists of around 55,000 clones, approximately 86% of them appearing once. Sequencing used blood. These receptors were obtained from a man in his fifties or sixties in good health.

In DNA form, the CDR3 reads TGTGCCAGCAGCTTAAAGGAGGGCTGGAGGGAAAAACTGTTTTTT. Translated: CASSLKEGWREKLFF. The gene calls are TRBV7-2 and TRBJ1-4; no firm D call. The CDR3 has 15 residues. The germline V and J ends were trimmed by 2 bases and 8 bases, with 15 bases remaining between them. Looked up from germline, CDR1 is SGHTA and CDR2 is FQGNSA.

The chain links TRBV11-2 to TRBJ2-7; 9 bases match TRBD2. The CDR3 runs to 16 residues. Germline values: CDR1 SGHAT, CDR2 FQNNGV. J gave up 0 bases and V 2 bases, and 5 bases lay outside the gene matches. CDR3 nucleotides: TGTGCCAGCAGCTTAAGTAGTAGCGGGAGCTCCTACGAGCAGTACTTC. Translation gives CASSLSSSGSSYEQYF.

This clone was seen a single time. The chain recombines TRBV15 with TRBJ2-3; D is uncertain. CDR1 LNHNV and CDR2 YYDKDF come from the germline V gene (reference sequence). V shed 0 bases and J shed 4 bases, with 5 bases lying between them. The CDR3 has 13 amino acids. The CDR3 nucleotides read TGTGCCACCAGCAGAGATATCGCAGATACGCAGTATTTT. This translates into CATSRDIADTQYF. The whole variable domain, filled in from reference TRBV15 and TRBJ2-3, reads DAMVIQNPRYQVTQFGKPVTLSCSQTLNHNVMYWYQQKSSQAPKLLFHYYDKDFNNEADTPDNFQSRRPNTSFCFLDIRSPGLGDTAMYLCATSRDIADTQYFGPGTRLTVL.

This chain links TRBV7-9 with TRBJ2-1, with TRBD2 matching 15 bases. The CDR3 is made up of 17 amino acids. V was pared by 0 bases and J by 8 bases, with 5 bases of the junction left unmatched. Germline values: CDR1 SEHNR, CDR2 FQNEAQ (reference sequence). CDR3 coding DNA: TGTGCCAGCAGCTTAGCGGGGACTAGCGGGAGGCGGTATGAGCAGTTCTTC. This sequence encodes CASSLAGTSGRRYEQFF.

The chain employs TRBV30 and TRBJ1-5, with 7 bases matching TRBD1. Germline CDR1 reads GTSNPN; CDR2 reads SVGIG (reference sequence). This CDR3 comprises 14 residues. Trimming took 3 bases from V and 4 from J; bases not matched to a gene: 6. DNA for the CDR3: TGTGCCTGGAGCGCGGGACAGTCAAATCAGCCCCAGCATTTT. Protein: CAWSAGQSNQPQHF.

The chain joins TRBV3-1 (or the pseudogene TRBV3-2) to TRBJ1-4, with 7 bases aligning to TRBD1. This CDR3 comprises 15 residues. Germline V gene sequence: CDR1 LGHDT, CDR2 YNNKEL (reference sequence). The J segment lost 10 bases and the V segment lost 0 bases, leaving 8 bases of the junction unmatched. Written as DNA, the CDR3 is TGTGCCAGCAGCCAAGATCCTTGGACAGGCTTAAAACTGTTTTTT. It specifies CASSQDPWTGLKLFF.

The rearrangement joins TRBV5-6 to TRBJ2-3; 8 bases are a match to TRBD2. This CDR3 comprises 15 residues. The ends lost 0 bases at V and 3 bases at J; junction bases unmatched: 3. Germline values: CDR1 SGHDT, CDR2 YYEEEE. CDR3 nucleotide sequence: TGTGCCAGCAGCTTGGGACTAGCGCGAACAGATACGCAGTATTTT. This sequence encodes CASSLGLARTDTQYF.

The genes are TRBV5-6 and TRBJ2-4; 8 bases agree with TRBD1. This CDR3 contains 13 residues. V lost 4 bases to trimming and J lost 6 bases; unmatched junction nucleotides: 3. The germline gives CDR1 SGHDT, CDR2 YYEEEE. CDR3 in amino acids: CASSTGQGNIQYF. The CDR3 DNA follows: TGTGCCAGCAGCACCGGACAGGGAAACATTCAGTACTTC. The full variable domain, completed using reference TRBV5-6 and TRBJ2-4, is DAGVTQSPTHLIKTRGQQVTLRCSPKSGHDTVSWYQQALGQGPQFIFQYYEEEERQRGNFPDRFSGHQFPNYSSELNVNALLLGDSALYLCASSTGQGNIQYFGAGTRLSVL.

V usage is TRBV30 and J usage is TRBJ1-1; TRBD1 is a possible D gene (6 bases). The CDR3 totals 12 residues. Germline loops: CDR1 GTSNPN, CDR2 SVGIG (reference sequence). Trimming removed 2 bases from V and 6 bases from J, with 10 bases in between. The CDR3, as DNA: TGTGCCTGGAGTAAACAGGGTTCTGAAGCTTTCTTT. Translating gives CAWSKQGSEAFF.

This clone was observed a single time. This chain uses TRBV28 with TRBJ1-1; TRBD1 is a possible D gene (5 bases). The CDR3 loop spans 13 amino acids. Trimming shortened V by 6 bases and J by 6 bases, and 14 bases separated the two germline ends. Per germline, CDR1 MDHEN and CDR2 SYDVKM. CDR3 sequence reads: CASRTQVVPEAFF. CDR3 sequence (DNA): TGTGCCAGCAGGACACAGGTTGTGCCTGAAGCTTTCTTT.